This T cell receptor beta chain stems from a study of PD-L1 blockade in urothelial cancer. About the research overall: About 90% of the 29 patients were men who had bladder-origin urothelial cancer. The median T cell count in blood samples was about 140,000.

The assay was immunoSEQ multiplex PCR, and TCRdb's table has in-frame clones only and misses some. The data show tens of thousands of clones, around 87% seen once. This CDR3 spans 18 amino acids. With 3 bases clipped from V and 2 bases from J, the junction kept 10 bases outside the gene matches. Germline V gene sequence: CDR1 SEHNR, CDR2 FQNEAQ (reference sequence). This receptor was obtained from a man aged 45 to 65 with urothelial cancer. The source material was PBMCs, sampled around atezolizumab (anti-PD-L1) treatment. The V call is TRBV7-9, the J call TRBJ2-5, with 12 bases lining up with TRBD2. The CDR3 nucleotides read TGTGCCAGCAGCTTGGGCCGGCTAGCGGGGGGGCGGCAAGAGACCCAGTACTTC. Translation gives CASSLGRLAGGRQETQYF.